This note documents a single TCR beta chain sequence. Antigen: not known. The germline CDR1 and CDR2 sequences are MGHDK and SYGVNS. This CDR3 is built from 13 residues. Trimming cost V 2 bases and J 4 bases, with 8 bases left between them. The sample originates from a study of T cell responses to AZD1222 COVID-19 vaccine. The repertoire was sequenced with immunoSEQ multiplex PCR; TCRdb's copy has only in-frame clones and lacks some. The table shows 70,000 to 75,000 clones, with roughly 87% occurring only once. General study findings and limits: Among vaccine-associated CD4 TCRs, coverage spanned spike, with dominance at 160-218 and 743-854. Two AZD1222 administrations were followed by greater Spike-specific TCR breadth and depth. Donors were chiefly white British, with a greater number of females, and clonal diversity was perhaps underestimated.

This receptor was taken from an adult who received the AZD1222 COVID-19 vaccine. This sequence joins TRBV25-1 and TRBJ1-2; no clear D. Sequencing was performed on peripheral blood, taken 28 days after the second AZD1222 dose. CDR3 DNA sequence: TGTGCCAGCAGTGAAGCCCAGATCTATGGCTACACCTTC. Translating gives CASSEAQIYGYTF.